Below, 2 T cell receptor beta chains from the same sample are listed, as sequenced in a study of breast tumors, draining lymph nodes, adjacent tissues. TCRdb recomputed calls from the multiplex PCR reads with MiXCR, one row per CDR3 protein. Of under 250,000 distinct CDR3 sequences in the sample, 32% are singletons; the top ten hold 1.4%. The lymph nodes were axillary draining lymph nodes from breast cancer patients. Sequenced input: axillary lymph node tissue. All receptors come from a female donor with breast cancer. Some clones in this sample may be carry-over from other donors' samples.

At least ten counts were recorded for this clonotype. A much larger clone sits a single nucleotide away, making a read error possible. The chain uses TRBV13 and TRBJ2-7, with D possibly being TRBD1 or TRBD2 (5 bases each). The ends were cut back, 5 bases at V and 3 bases at J, with 26 bases in the middle. This CDR3 has 18 amino acids. Germline values: CDR1 PRHDT, CDR2 FYEKMQ (reference sequence). The CDR3 bases are TGTGCCAGCAGCCCGCCGGGGACGGATAAAAAGAGTAACTACGAGCAGTACTTC. It translates to CASSPPGTDKKSNYEQYF. The full variable domain, completed using reference TRBV13 and TRBJ2-7, is AAGVIQSPRHLIKEKRETATLKCYPIPRHDTVYWYQQGPGQDPQFLISFYEKMQSDKGSIPDRFSAQQFSDYHSELNMSSLELGDSALYFCASSPPGTDKKSNYEQYFGPGTRLTVT.

Ten or more counts support this clonotype. J is TRBJ2-1 and V is TRBV20-1; 11 bases are a match to TRBD2. CDR1 DFQATT and CDR2 SNEGSKA come from the germline V gene (reference sequence). The CDR3 runs to 13 residues. V was pared by 6 bases and J by 6 bases, with 4 bases of the junction left unmatched. The CDR3, as DNA: TGCAGTGCAACCGGACTAGCGGGCAATGAGCAGTTCTTC. The encoded protein is CSATGLAGNEQFF.